This T cell receptor beta chain stems from a study of T cells after posttransplantation cyclophosphamide. Study-wide results and caveats: Blood and skin or GI T cell repertoires showed limited TRB overlap. Later post-transplant blood repertoires were often dominated by donor CD8+ memory clones. Recipient CMV seropositivity and CMV reactivation strongly tracked TRB clonality.

Here immunoSEQ multiplex PCR was the method, and the copy in TCRdb shows in-frame clones only, minus some. The table lists approximately 19,000 clones, roughly nine tenths of them singletons. Busulfan-fludarabine conditioning, marrow transplant, and cyclophosphamide on days +3 and +4 were administered. V was cut by 6 bases and J by 5 bases, with 13 bases left in between. Germline V lookup: CDR1 WNHNN, CDR2 SYGVQD (reference sequence). The CDR3 has 13 amino acids. Details on this clone: Antigen: not known.

The TCR was taken from a female patient between 35 and 55 years old who received an allogeneic stem cell transplant from a related donor, was CMV-positive, and had no GVHD. Some T cells here may be from the graft donor. The specimen comprised PBMCs, sampled after allogeneic stem cell transplant with posttransplant cyclophosphamide. J is TRBJ1-1 and V is TRBV10-1; D call uncertain. CDR3 loop: CASRPSLQTEAFF. CDR3 in DNA: TGCGCCAGCAGACCTTCGTTACAAACTGAAGCTTTCTTT.